This T cell receptor beta chain was sequenced during a study of vaccination and CD4 T cells after COVID-19. Whole-study context: Post-COVID samples had a sampling time that fell a median roughly 100 days after diagnosis (range 35 to 161). Broader study findings: For SARS-CoV-2-reactive clonotypes, the median went from approximately 23 to 38, a nonsignificant increase.

The Oncomine TCR Beta short-read assay sequenced DNA from cultured CD4+ T cells. Genomic DNA was drawn out of CD4+ T cells grown in culture. TCRdb called the PCR reads again in MiXCR, with one record for every CDR3 protein. Of 15,000 to 20,000 distinct CDR3 sequences listed, more than 55% are singletons. As concerns this clonotype: As yet, its antigen is unknown.

Treatment given: 10-day PBMC culture with coronavirus spike peptide pools or control peptides (ViraFEST assay). The specimen was CD4+ T cells from blood, cultured in vitro. The clonotype comes from a human donor who had recovered from COVID-19.

The chain's CDR3 is CATTRPRTGAYGYTF. The CDR3 DNA follows: TGTGCCACCACCCGCCCACGGACAGGGGCCTATGGCTACACCTTC. This chain uses TRBV5-4 with TRBJ1-2, with 9 bases fitting TRBD1. The junction had 13 bases not matched to a gene; V was cut back by 9 bases and J by 4 bases. The CDR3 runs to 15 residues. CDR1 SGHNT and CDR2 YYREEE come from the germline V gene (reference sequence).